These 26 T cell receptor beta chains came from one sample sequenced in a study of CD8 T cells in ankylosing spondylitis. From the 5' RACE reads, TCRdb called clonotypes with MiXCR, one entry per CDR3 protein. There are some 200,000 distinct CDR3 sequences in the sample; 15% to 20% occur only once, and 3.5% to 5% lies in the top ten. Input material: blood, either unsorted or a sorted T cell fraction (not recorded which). The receptors here all came from a male donor aged 10-30 years with ankylosing spondylitis or in good health (not recorded which).

This clonotype has at least ten counts. The rearrangement links TRBV7-9 to TRBJ2-5; the match to TRBD2 covers 8 bases. The length of the CDR3 is 14 residues. Looked up from germline, CDR1 is SEHNR and CDR2 is FQNEAQ (reference sequence). The V gene end was trimmed by 8 bases and the J gene end by 3 bases; junction bases not matched to a gene: 8. The CDR3 is CASAGGGKEETQYF. DNA of the CDR3: TGTGCCAGCGCGGGGGGAGGGAAAGAAGAGACCCAGTACTTC.

This chain links TRBV14 with TRBJ2-3; D is ambiguous. With 3 bases removed from V and 4 bases from J, the gap between germline ends came to 11 bases. CDR3 length equals 14 residues. The germline V gene has CDR1 SGHDN and CDR2 FVKESK. CDR3 DNA sequence: TGTGCCAGCAGCCAGATCGGGTTCCCAGATACGCAGTATTTT. Its translation is CASSQIGFPDTQYF. Based on the CDR3 plus reference TRBV14 and TRBJ2-3, the full variable domain is EAGVTQFPSHSVIEKGQTVTLRCDPISGHDNLYWYRRVMGKEIKFLLHFVKESKQDESGMPNNRFLAERTGGTYSTLKVQPAELEDSGVYFCASSQIGFPDTQYFGPGTRLTVL.

The V call is TRBV7-9, the J call TRBJ1-2; 7 nucleotides line up with TRBD1. Trimming at V came to 0 bases and at J to 4 bases, leaving 5 bases not matched to a gene. The CDR3 contains 15 residues. The germline gives CDR1 SEHNR, CDR2 FQNEAQ (reference sequence). The DNA for the CDR3 is TGTGCCAGCAGCTTAGCGGGACAGTTCGGCTATGGCTACACCTTC. It encodes CASSLAGQFGYGYTF.

This clonotype was counted many times. The gene calls are TRBV25-1 and TRBJ1-1; D might be TRBD1 (6 bases). Trimming pared 2 bases from V and 4 bases from J, leaving 17 bases between. The germline V gene encodes CDR1 MGHDK and CDR2 SYGVNS. This CDR3 is built from 16 residues. This CDR3 reads CASSESHLGGSTEAFF. For the CDR3, the DNA is TGTGCCAGCAGTGAAAGCCATTTGGGGGGCAGCACTGAAGCTTTCTTT.

V usage is TRBV19 and J usage is TRBJ2-1, with D maybe TRBD1 (6 bases). The CDR3 length is 12 residues. The V end lost 5 bases, the J end lost 9 bases, and 11 bases lay between the germline ends. Germline assignment: CDR1 LNHDA and CDR2 SQIVND (reference sequence). The CDR3 reads CASSLGHSEQFF. The CDR3 DNA is TGTGCCAGTAGTCTGGGACATTCTGAGCAGTTCTTC.

This clonotype was seen many times. This chain uses TRBV12-3 or TRBV12-4 with TRBJ2-1, with D perhaps matching TRBD2 (6 bases). The CDR3 is 14 amino acids. Trimming shortened V by 5 bases and J by 8 bases, and 16 bases separated the two germline ends. CDR3 nucleotides: TGTGCCAGCAGTCTTACTACTAGCAGCGATGAGCAGTTCTTC. Translation gives CASSLTTSSDEQFF.

The V and J genes are TRBV29-1 and TRBJ1-2; the D gene is possibly TRBD1 (5 bases). In germline, CDR1 is SQVTM, CDR2 ANQGSEA. V was pared by 6 bases and J by 4 bases, with 6 bases between. The CDR3 sequence is 10 residues long. The CDR3 here is CSVGGYGYTF. CDR3 bases: TGCAGCGTGGGGGGCTATGGCTACACCTTC.

CDR3 sequence: CAISPGGAEQFF. The CDR3 DNA reads TGTGCCATCAGTCCGGGAGGAGCTGAGCAGTTCTTC. The J gene is TRBJ2-1, the V gene TRBV10-3; 7 bases line up with TRBD2. V trimming: 5 bases; J trimming: 9 bases; junction bases outside the gene matches: 4. The CDR3 has 12 residues. The germline V gene has CDR1 ENHRY and CDR2 SYGVKD.

This clonotype came up a few times. The V and J genes are TRBV7-3 and TRBJ2-1; possibly TRBD1 or TRBD2 for D (5 bases each). The CDR3 loop spans 20 amino acids. CDR1 is SGHTA, CDR2 FQGTGA, per germline. V shed 1 base and J shed 0 bases, with 22 bases lying between them. The CDR3 region has the DNA TGTGCCAGCAGCTTAAGGGGGACGAGGCTGGCAACCCACTCCTACAATGAGCAGTTCTTC. Translation gives CASSLRGTRLATHSYNEQFF.

The chain couples TRBV20-1 to TRBJ2-5, with D possibly TRBD2 on 6 matching bases. The CDR3 extends over 13 amino acids. V dropped 3 bases and J dropped 5 bases, with 13 bases sitting between them. CDR1 DFQATT and CDR2 SNEGSKA come from the germline V gene (reference sequence). DNA of the CDR3: TGCAGTGCTAGCGGAAACCGGGGGGAGACCCAGTACTTC. Its translation: CSASGNRGETQYF.

The V gene is TRBV9, the J gene TRBJ1-5; D is unclear. The CDR3 runs 15 residues. V dropped 0 bases and J dropped 4 bases, with 11 bases sitting between them. Germline CDR1 is SGDLS and CDR2 is YYNGEE. For the CDR3, the DNA is TGTGCCAGCAGCGTAGCGTGGGGATGGAATCAGCCCCAGCATTTT. Protein sequence: CASSVAWGWNQPQHF.

The chain couples TRBV4-1 to TRBJ2-2; either TRBD1 or TRBD2 may fit D (5 bases each). V lost 0 bases to trimming and J lost 1 base, with 15 bases between them. Germline CDR1 and CDR2: MGHRA and YSYEKL. This CDR3 contains 18 residues. This CDR3 is CASSQDVDGAQNTGELFF. The DNA of the CDR3 is TGCGCCAGCAGCCAAGATGTCGACGGGGCCCAGAACACCGGGGAGCTGTTTTTT.

This clonotype was recorded many times. The chain recombines TRBV5-1 with TRBJ1-1; no clear D gene. Between the trimmed V and J ends, which lost 3 bases and 3 bases, there was a span of 9 bases. CDR3 length equals 13 residues. Looked up from germline, CDR1 is SGHRS and CDR2 is YFSETQ. The CDR3 DNA is TGCGCCAGCAGCTCGGGCCCGGACACTGAAGCTTTCTTT. Its translation: CASSSGPDTEAFF.

This clonotype was observed many times. The CDR3 here is CSARGRDPYEQYV. The CDR3 region has the DNA TGCAGTGCTAGGGGGAGAGATCCCTACGAGCAGTACGTC. The rearrangement links TRBV20-1 to TRBJ2-7, with D perhaps matching TRBD2 (5 bases). Trimming shortened V by 3 bases and J by 2 bases, and 11 bases separated the two germline ends. CDR1 is DFQATT, CDR2 SNEGSKA, per germline (reference sequence). CDR3 length: 13 amino acids.

This clonotype was picked up many times. The CDR3 DNA sequence: TGTGCCAGCAGCTTATTCGGCAGGGTGGTGGCGGATACGCAGTATTTT. This sequence encodes CASSLFGRVVADTQYF. The V gene is TRBV7-6, the J gene TRBJ2-3; possibly TRBD1 for D (5 bases). This CDR3 is 16 amino acids long. V was shortened by 2 bases and J by 6 bases, with 18 bases between the two germline ends. Looked up from germline, CDR1 is SGHVS and CDR2 is FNYEAQ.

The table lists this clonotype with many counts. The chain employs TRBV27 and TRBJ2-3; no clear D. The CDR3 length is 13 residues. V lost 0 bases, J lost 5 bases, and 6 bases lay in between. Germline V gene lookup returns CDR1 MNHEY and CDR2 SMNVEV (reference sequence). The CDR3 DNA reads as TGTGCCAGCAGTTTATCCCTCCAAGATACGCAGTATTTT. Translated: CASSLSLQDTQYF.

In its sample, this clonotype was seen many times. V is TRBV29-1 and J is TRBJ2-1, with 10 positions matching TRBD1. The CDR3 is 16 residues long. Losses at the gene ends were 3 bases for V and 4 bases for J; bases not matched to a gene: 9. Germline CDR1 and CDR2: SQVTM and ANQGSEA. CDR3 nucleotide sequence: TGCAGCGTTGACGACCCCGGGACAGGGGTGTACAATGAGCAGTTCTTC. This encodes CSVDDPGTGVYNEQFF.

The sample holds many counts of this clonotype. The chain joins TRBV14 to TRBJ2-1; no clear D. Germline lookup yields CDR1 SGHDN and CDR2 FVKESK. V lost 1 base to trimming and J lost 3 bases, with 13 bases between them. This CDR3 has 16 amino acids. CDR3 DNA sequence: TGTGCCAGCAGCCAAGTTGCAGGTTGGGACTACAATGAGCAGTTCTTC. This codes for CASSQVAGWDYNEQFF. The variable domain in full, completed from reference TRBV14 and TRBJ2-1, reads EAGVTQFPSHSVIEKGQTVTLRCDPISGHDNLYWYRRVMGKEIKFLLHFVKESKQDESGMPNNRFLAERTGGTYSTLKVQPAELEDSGVYFCASSQVAGWDYNEQFFGPGTRLTVL.

The chain recombines TRBV5-4 with TRBJ2-5; D gene uncertain. The CDR3 consists of 14 residues. V lost 0 bases and J 3 bases, leaving 9 bases between the germline ends. From germline, CDR1 is SGHNT and CDR2 YYREEE (reference sequence). The CDR3 nucleotides read TGTGCCAGCAGCTTGGGACAACGTAAAGAGACCCAGTACTTC. Translating it yields CASSLGQRKETQYF.

The V gene is TRBV12-3 or TRBV12-4, the J gene TRBJ1-3, with D hard to call. This CDR3 region has 12 residues. The V gene lost 2 bases and the J gene lost 7 bases, with 6 bases spanning the gap. The CDR3 spells CASSLRANTIYF. The CDR3, as DNA: TGTGCCAGCAGTTTAAGGGCGAACACCATATATTTT.

The V gene is TRBV7-8, the J gene TRBJ2-7, with 9 bases identical to TRBD2. This CDR3 is built from 17 residues. After removal of 5 bases from V and 1 base from J, the junction contained 12 bases not matched to a gene. CDR1 is SGHVS, CDR2 FQNEAQ, per germline. The CDR3 here is CASSHTHSGRESYEQYV. The DNA of the CDR3 is TGTGCCAGCAGCCACACCCATAGCGGGAGAGAGTCCTACGAGCAGTACGTC.

This clonotype was observed a few times. J is TRBJ2-7 and V is TRBV20-1; tentative D call: TRBD1 (5 bases). V dropped 3 bases and J dropped 4 bases, with 10 bases sitting between them. The CDR3 spans 12 residues. CDR1 is DFQATT, CDR2 SNEGSKA, per germline (reference sequence). In DNA, the CDR3 is TGCAGTGCTAGGGACAAAGAGTACGAGCAGTACTTC. This encodes CSARDKEYEQYF.

This clonotype was seen at least ten times. The chain links TRBV7-9 to TRBJ2-7; D is unresolved. This CDR3 has 14 amino acids. Germline V gives CDR1 SEHNR, CDR2 FQNEAQ (reference sequence). Between the trimmed V and J ends, which lost 5 bases and 1 base, there was a span of 12 bases. CDR3 sequence reads: CASSDPVASYEQYF. DNA of the CDR3: TGTGCCAGCAGCGATCCCGTCGCGTCCTACGAGCAGTACTTC.

This clonotype was observed many times. The CDR3 DNA follows: TGCGCCAGCAGCTTGGCAGGGGGCGGGTACGAGCAGTACTTC. It is translated as CASSLAGGGYEQYF. This chain links TRBV5-1 with TRBJ2-7; 8 nucleotides match TRBD1. The CDR3 spans 14 residues. Germline trimming cut 0 bases from V and 4 bases from J; bases unmatched to any gene: 3. Germline CDR1 and CDR2: SGHRS and YFSETQ.

There are many counts of this clonotype. J is TRBJ2-1 and V is TRBV7-8; no firm D call. This CDR3 region has 20 residues. Trimming removed 3 bases from V and 1 base from J, with 25 bases in between. Per the germline V gene, CDR1 is SGHVS and CDR2 is FQNEAQ. The CDR3, as DNA: TGTGCCAGCAGCTTGATCCCGACAAATAGAGTGTCCTATTCCTACAATGAGCAGTTCTTC. Encoded protein: CASSLIPTNRVSYSYNEQFF.

This clonotype appeared many times. CDR3 in amino acids: CASSEAKLTLAKNIQYF. The DNA of the CDR3 is TGTGCCAGCAGTGAAGCGAAGCTTACCTTAGCCAAAAACATTCAGTACTTC. The genes are TRBV2 and TRBJ2-4; D ambiguous. The CDR3 has 17 amino acids. CDR1 is SNHLY and CDR2 is FYNNEI in the germline V gene. Between the trimmed V and J ends, which lost 0 bases and 0 bases, there was a span of 12 bases.